The 6 T cell receptor beta chains below come from one sample, sequenced in a study of human CD8 memory T cell subsets. Investigators built TCR beta libraries using UMI-labeled 5' RACE. TCRdb reanalyzed the 5' RACE reads and collapses them to one entry per CDR3 protein, without DNA. The table for this sample gives more than 9,000 distinct CDR3 sequences. TPEX cells were exhausted-like CCR7+ PD-1+ TIGIT+ early memory CD8+ T cells. The sample consisted of CD8+ T cells from PBMCs. The receptors shown here come from a human donor in good health.

According to its frequency, this clonotype is medium-sized. This chain uses TRBV15 with TRBJ2-1; TCRdb designates TRBD2, a call that cannot be tested without DNA. The length of the CDR3 is 15 residues. The germline gives CDR1 LNHNV, CDR2 YYDKDF (reference sequence). CDR3 amino acids: CATSRVGGGFDEQFF. Full variable domain (remainder filled in from reference TRBV15 and TRBJ2-1): DAMVIQNPRYQVTQFGKPVTLSCSQTLNHNVMYWYQQKSSQAPKLLFHYYDKDFNNEADTPDNFQSRRPNTSFCFLDIRSPGLGDTAMYLCATSRVGGGFDEQFFGPGTRLTVL.

This chain joins TRBV5-8 and TRBJ2-2. The V gene's germline CDR1 is SGHTS and CDR2 YDEGEE. This CDR3 spans 13 amino acids. The CDR3: CASSLLVPGELFF.

This chain uses TRBV6-5 with TRBJ1-2; TCRdb gives TRBD1 as the D gene, but with no DNA this cannot be confirmed. Germline V CDR1 and CDR2: MNHEY, SVGAGI. This CDR3 contains 17 residues. The CDR3 reads CASSRWTAGETNYGYTF.

This chain uses TRBV10-3 with TRBJ1-1; TCRdb indicates TRBD1, and absent DNA this call remains unverified. Looked up from germline, CDR1 is ENHRY and CDR2 is SYGVKD. This CDR3 region has 15 residues. The CDR3 is CAISESKGARTEAFF.

V gene TRBV7-9 combines with J gene TRBJ2-7. This CDR3 is 12 amino acids long. The V gene's germline CDR1 is SEHNR and CDR2 FQNEAQ (reference sequence). CDR3 residues: CASSLSTNEQYF.

Judged by frequency, this clonotype is medium-sized. This chain connects TRBV18 to TRBJ1-2. The germline CDR1 and CDR2 sequences are KGHSH and LQKENI. The CDR3 extends over 14 amino acids. The chain's CDR3 is CASSPPEMNYGYTF.